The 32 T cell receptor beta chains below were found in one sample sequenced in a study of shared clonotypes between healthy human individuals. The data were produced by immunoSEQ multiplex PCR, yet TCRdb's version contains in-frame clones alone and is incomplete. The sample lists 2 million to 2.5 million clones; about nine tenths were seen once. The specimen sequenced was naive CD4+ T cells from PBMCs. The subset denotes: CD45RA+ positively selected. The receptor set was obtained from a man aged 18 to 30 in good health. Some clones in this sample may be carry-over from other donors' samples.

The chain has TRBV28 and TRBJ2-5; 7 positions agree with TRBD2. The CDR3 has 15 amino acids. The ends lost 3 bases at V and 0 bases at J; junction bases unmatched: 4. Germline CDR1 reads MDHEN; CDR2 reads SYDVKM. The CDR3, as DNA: TGTGCCAGCAGTTTGGGCGGGGGTAACCAAGAGACCCAGTACTTC. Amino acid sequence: CASSLGGGNQETQYF.

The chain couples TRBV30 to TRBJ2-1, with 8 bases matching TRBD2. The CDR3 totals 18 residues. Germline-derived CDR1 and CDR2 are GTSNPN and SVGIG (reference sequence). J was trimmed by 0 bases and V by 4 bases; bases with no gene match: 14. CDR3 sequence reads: CAWTSRAGELSSYNEQFF. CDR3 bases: TGTGCCTGGACCAGTCGAGCGGGAGAGCTCAGCTCCTACAATGAGCAGTTCTTC. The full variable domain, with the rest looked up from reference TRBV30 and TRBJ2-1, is SQTIHQWPATLVQPVGSPLSLECTVEGTSNPNLYWYRQAAGRGLQLLFYSVGIGQISSEVPQNLSASRPQDRQFILSSKKLLLSDSGFYLCAWTSRAGELSSYNEQFFGPGTRLTVL.

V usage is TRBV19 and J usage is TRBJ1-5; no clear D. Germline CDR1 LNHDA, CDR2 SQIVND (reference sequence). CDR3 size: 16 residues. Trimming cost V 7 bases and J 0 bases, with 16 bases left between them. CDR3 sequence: CASTRRAELSNQPQHF. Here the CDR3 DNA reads TGTGCCAGTACCCGAAGAGCGGAGCTTAGCAATCAGCCCCAGCATTTT.

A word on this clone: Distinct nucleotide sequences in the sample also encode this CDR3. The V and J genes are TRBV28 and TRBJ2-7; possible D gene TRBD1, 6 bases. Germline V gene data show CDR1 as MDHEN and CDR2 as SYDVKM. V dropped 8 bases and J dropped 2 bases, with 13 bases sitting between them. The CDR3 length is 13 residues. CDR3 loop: CASRRGGTYEQYF. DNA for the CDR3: TGTGCCAGCCGCCGTGGGGGCACCTACGAGCAGTACTTC.

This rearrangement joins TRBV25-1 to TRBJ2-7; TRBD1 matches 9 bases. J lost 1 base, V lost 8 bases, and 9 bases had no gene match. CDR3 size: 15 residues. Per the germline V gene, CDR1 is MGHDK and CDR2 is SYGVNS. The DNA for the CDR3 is TGTGCCAGCGGACCGGGACAGGGCTCGTCCTACGAGCAGTACTTC. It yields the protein CASGPGQGSSYEQYF.

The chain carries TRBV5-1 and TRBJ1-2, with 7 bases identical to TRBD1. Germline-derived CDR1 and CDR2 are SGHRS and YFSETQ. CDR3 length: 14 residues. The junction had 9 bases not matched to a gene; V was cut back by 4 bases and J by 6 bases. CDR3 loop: CASSPVGGGHGYTF. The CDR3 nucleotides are TGCGCCAGCAGCCCGGTAGGAGGGGGCCATGGCTACACCTTC.

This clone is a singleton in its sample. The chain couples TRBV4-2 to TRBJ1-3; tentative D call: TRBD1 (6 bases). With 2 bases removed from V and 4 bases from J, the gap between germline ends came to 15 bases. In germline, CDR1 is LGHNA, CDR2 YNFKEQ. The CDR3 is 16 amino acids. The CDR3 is CASSQRPKGGGNTIYF. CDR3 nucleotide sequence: TGTGCCAGCAGCCAAAGACCCAAGGGGGGGGGAAACACCATATATTTT.

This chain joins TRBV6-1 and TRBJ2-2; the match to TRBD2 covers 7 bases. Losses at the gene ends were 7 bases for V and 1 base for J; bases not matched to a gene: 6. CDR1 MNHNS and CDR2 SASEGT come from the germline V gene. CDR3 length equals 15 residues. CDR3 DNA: TGTGCCAGCACTCCACTAGCGAGGAACACCGGGGAGCTGTTTTTT. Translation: CASTPLARNTGELFF.

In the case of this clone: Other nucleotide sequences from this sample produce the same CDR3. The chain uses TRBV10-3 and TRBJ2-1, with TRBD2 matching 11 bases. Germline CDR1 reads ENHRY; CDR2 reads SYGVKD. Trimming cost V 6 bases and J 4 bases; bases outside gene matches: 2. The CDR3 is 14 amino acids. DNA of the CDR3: TGTGCCATCAGCGGGACTAGCGGTTACAATGAGCAGTTCTTC. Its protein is CAISGTSGYNEQFF.

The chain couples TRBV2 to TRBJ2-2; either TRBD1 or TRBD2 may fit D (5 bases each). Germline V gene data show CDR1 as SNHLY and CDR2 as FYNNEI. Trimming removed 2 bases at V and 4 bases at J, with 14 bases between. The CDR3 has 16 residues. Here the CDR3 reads CASSENFRAGTGELFF. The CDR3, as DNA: TGTGCCAGCAGTGAAAATTTCAGGGCGGGCACCGGGGAGCTGTTTTTT.

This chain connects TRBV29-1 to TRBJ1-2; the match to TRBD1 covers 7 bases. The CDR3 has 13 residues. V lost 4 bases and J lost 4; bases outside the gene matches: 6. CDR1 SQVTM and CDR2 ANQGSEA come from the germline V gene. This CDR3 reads CSVGQGGFYGYTF. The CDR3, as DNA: TGCAGCGTTGGGCAGGGGGGATTCTATGGCTACACCTTC.

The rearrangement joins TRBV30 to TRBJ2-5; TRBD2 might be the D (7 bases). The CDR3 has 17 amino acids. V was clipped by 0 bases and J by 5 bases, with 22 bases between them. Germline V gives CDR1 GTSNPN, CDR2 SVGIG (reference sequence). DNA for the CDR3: TGTGCCTGGAGTGTACTTAGGCGGGGGCGCCGGGGGGAGACCCAGTACTTC. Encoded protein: CAWSVLRRGRRGETQYF.

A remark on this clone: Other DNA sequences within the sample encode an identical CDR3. The CDR3 sequence: CASSVLAGGPYEQYF. The CDR3 nucleotides read TGTGCCAGCAGCGTCCTAGCGGGAGGGCCTTACGAGCAGTACTTC. The V call is TRBV9, the J call TRBJ2-7, with 12 bases that match TRBD2. This CDR3 comprises 15 residues. CDR1 and CDR2 (germline): SGDLS, YYNGEE. V lost 2 bases and J lost 4; bases outside the gene matches: 4.

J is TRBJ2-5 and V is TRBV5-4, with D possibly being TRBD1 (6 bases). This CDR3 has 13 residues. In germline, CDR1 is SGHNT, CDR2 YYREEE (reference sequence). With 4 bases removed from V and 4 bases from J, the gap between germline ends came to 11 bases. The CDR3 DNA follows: TGTGCCAGCAGCAAGACAGGAAGAGAGACCCAGTACTTC. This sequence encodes CASSKTGRETQYF.

CDR3 protein: CASSPSGVAGAYEQYF. DNA of the CDR3: TGTGCCAGCAGCCCCTCCGGGGTAGCGGGGGCCTACGAGCAGTACTTC. The chain couples TRBV7-3 to TRBJ2-7; 9 bases are shared with TRBD2. Germline CDR1 SGHTA, CDR2 FQGTGA. The CDR3 sequence is 16 residues long. V gave up 5 bases and J gave up 2 bases; unmatched junction bases: 10.

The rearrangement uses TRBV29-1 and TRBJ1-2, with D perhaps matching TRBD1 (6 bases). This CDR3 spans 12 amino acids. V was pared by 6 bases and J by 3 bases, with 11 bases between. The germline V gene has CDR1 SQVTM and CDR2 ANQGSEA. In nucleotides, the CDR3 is TGCAGCGTGGGACACACCTACTATGGCTACACCTTC. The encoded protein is CSVGHTYYGYTF.

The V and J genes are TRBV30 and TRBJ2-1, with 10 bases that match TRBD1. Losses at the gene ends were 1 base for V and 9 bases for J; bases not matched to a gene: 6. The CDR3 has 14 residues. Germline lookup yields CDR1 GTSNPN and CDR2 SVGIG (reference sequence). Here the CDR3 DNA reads TGTGCCTGGAGTGCCGGGACAGGGGTTTCTGAGCAGTTCTTC. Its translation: CAWSAGTGVSEQFF.

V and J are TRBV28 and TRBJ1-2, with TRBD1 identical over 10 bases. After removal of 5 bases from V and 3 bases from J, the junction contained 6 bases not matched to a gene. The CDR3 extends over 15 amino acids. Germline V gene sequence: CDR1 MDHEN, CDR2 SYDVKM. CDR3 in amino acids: CASSTRDRGDYGYTF. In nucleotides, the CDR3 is TGTGCCAGCAGTACCCGGGACAGGGGTGACTATGGCTACACCTTC.

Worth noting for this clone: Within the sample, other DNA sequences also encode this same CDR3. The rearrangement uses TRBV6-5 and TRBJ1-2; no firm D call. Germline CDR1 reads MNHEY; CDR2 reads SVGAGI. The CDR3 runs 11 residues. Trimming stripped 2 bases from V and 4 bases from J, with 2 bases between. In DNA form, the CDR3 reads TGTGCCAGCAGTTACGGCTATGGCTACACCTTC. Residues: CASSYGYGYTF.

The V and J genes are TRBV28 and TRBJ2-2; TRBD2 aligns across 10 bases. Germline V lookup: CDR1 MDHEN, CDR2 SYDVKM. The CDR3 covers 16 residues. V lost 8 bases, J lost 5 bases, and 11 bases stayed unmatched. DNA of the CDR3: TGTGCCAGCGGATTGCCTAGCGGGAGTCGTACCGGGGAGCTGTTTTTT. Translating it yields CASGLPSGSRTGELFF. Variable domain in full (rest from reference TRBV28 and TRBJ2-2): DVKVTQSSRYLVKRTGEKVFLECVQDMDHENMFWYRQDPGLGLRLIYFSYDVKMKEKGDIPEGYSVSREKKERFSLILESASTNQTSMYLCASGLPSGSRTGELFFGEGSRLTVL.

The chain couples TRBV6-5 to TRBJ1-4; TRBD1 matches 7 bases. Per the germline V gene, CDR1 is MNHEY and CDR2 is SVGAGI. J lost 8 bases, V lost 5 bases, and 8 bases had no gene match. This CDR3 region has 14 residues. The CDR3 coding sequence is TGTGCCAGCAGTCGACAGGGAGCCCTCGAAAAACTGTTTTTT. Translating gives CASSRQGALEKLFF.

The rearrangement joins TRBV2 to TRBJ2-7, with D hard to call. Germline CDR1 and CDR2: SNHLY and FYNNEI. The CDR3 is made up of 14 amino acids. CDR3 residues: CASMVESSSYEQYF. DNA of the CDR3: TGTGCTAGTATGGTAGAGTCGAGCTCCTACGAGCAGTACTTC.

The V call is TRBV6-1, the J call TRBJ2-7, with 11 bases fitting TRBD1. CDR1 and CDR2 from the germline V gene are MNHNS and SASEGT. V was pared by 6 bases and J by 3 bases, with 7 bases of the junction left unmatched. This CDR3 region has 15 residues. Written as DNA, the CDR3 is TGTGCCAGCAGCGGCCGGGACAGGGGGTTCTACGAGCAGTACTTC. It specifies CASSGRDRGFYEQYF.

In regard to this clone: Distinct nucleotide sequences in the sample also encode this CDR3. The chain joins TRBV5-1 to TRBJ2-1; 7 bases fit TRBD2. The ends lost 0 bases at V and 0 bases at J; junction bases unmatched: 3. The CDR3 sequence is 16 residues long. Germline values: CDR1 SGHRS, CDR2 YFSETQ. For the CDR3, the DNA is TGCGCCAGCAGCTTGGGGCTAGCGGCCTCCTACAATGAGCAGTTCTTC. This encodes CASSLGLAASYNEQFF.

The CDR3 DNA follows: TGCGCCAGCAACTTGGGACTAGCAGGACCCGGTACGCAGTATTTT. Protein: CASNLGLAGPGTQYF. The V and J genes are TRBV4-3 and TRBJ2-3, with 9 positions matching TRBD2. The CDR3 extends over 15 amino acids. Germline V lookup: CDR1 LGHNA, CDR2 YSLEER. Trimming cost V 7 bases and J 8 bases; bases outside gene matches: 13.

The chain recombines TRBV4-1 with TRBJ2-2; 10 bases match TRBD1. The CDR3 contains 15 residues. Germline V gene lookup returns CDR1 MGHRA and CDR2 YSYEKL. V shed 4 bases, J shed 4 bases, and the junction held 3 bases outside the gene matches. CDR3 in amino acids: CASSLGQGSTGELFF. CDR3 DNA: TGCGCCAGCAGCCTGGGACAGGGGAGCACCGGGGAGCTGTTTTTT.

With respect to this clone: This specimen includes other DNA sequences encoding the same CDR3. In DNA form, the CDR3 reads TGTGCCAGCAGCGTAGCGCGGGAGGGCTACGAGCAGTACTTC. Its translation: CASSVAREGYEQYF. This rearrangement joins TRBV9 to TRBJ2-7; TRBD2 agrees at 9 bases. This CDR3 contains 14 residues. Germline V gives CDR1 SGDLS, CDR2 YYNGEE. V was clipped by 0 bases and J by 3 bases; unmatched bases: 1.

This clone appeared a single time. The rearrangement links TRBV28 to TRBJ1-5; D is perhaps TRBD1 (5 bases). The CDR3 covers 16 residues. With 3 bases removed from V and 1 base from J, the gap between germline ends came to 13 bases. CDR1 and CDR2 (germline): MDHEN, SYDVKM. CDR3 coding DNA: TGTGCCAGCAGTTTCTTAGGGGCCGACAGCAATCAGCCCCAGCATTTT. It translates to CASSFLGADSNQPQHF.

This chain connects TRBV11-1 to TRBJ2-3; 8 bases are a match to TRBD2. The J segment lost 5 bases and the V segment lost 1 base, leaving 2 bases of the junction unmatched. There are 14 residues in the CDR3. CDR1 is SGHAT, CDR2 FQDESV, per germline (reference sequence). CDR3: CASSLVAGGDTQYF. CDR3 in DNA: TGTGCCAGCAGCTTAGTTGCGGGGGGAGATACGCAGTATTTT.

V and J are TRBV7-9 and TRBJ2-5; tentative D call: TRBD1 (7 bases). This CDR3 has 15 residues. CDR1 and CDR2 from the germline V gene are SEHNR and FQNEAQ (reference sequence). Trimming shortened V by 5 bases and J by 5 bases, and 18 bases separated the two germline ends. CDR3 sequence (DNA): TGTGCCAGCAGCCAGGACAGGAGGGCCGGGGAGACCCAGTACTTC. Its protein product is CASSQDRRAGETQYF.

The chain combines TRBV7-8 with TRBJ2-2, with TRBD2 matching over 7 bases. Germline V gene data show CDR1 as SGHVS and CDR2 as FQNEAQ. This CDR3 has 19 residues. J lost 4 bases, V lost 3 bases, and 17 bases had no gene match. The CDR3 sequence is CASSFSSLADPRGTGELFF. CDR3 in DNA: TGTGCCAGCAGCTTTTCGTCGCTAGCGGACCCACGAGGCACCGGGGAGCTGTTTTTT.

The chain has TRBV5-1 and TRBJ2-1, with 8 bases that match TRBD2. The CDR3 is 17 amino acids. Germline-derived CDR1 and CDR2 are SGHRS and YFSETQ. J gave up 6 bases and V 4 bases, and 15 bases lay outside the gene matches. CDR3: CASSMGVLPGGLNEQFF. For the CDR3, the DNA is TGCGCCAGCAGCATGGGGGTCCTGCCGGGAGGGCTCAATGAGCAGTTCTTC.